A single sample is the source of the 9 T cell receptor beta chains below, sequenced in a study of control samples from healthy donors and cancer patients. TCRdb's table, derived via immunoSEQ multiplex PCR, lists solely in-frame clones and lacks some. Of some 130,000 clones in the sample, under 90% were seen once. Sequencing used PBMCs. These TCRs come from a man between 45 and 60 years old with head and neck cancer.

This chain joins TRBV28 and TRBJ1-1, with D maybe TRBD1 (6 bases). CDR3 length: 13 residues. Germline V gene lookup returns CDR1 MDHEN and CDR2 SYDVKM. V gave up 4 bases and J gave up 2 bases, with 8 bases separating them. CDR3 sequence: CASSWGHNTEAFF. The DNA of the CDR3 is TGTGCCAGCAGTTGGGGGCATAACACTGAAGCTTTCTTT.

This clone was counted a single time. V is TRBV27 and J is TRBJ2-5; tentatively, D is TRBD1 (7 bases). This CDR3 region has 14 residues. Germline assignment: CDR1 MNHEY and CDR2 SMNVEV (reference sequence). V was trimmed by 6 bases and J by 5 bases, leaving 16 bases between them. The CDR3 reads CASRHQGEVETQYF. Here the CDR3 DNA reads TGTGCCAGCAGACATCAGGGGGAGGTTGAGACCCAGTACTTC.

Here the CDR3 reads CASSFWQGLGTEAFF. The CDR3 DNA reads TGTGCCAGCAGCTTCTGGCAGGGGCTTGGAACTGAAGCTTTCTTT. The chain has TRBV5-4 and TRBJ1-1, with a weak D call TRBD1 (6 bases). The CDR3 length is 15 residues. Trimming left V 2 bases short and J 5 bases short, with 16 bases between. Looked up from germline, CDR1 is SGHNT and CDR2 is YYREEE (reference sequence).

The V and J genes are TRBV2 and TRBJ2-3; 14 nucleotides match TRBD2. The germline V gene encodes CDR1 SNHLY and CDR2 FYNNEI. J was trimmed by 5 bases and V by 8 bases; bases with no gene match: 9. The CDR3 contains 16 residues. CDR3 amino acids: CASGRGLAGVGDTQYF. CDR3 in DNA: TGTGCCAGCGGAAGGGGACTAGCGGGAGTGGGAGATACGCAGTATTTT.

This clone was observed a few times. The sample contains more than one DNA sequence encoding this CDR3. CDR3 DNA: TGTGCCAGCAGTGGTGAGGGGGCCAACGTCCTGACTTTC. It codes for CASSGEGANVLTF. The V and J genes are TRBV2 and TRBJ2-6; D unclear. In germline, CDR1 is SNHLY, CDR2 FYNNEI. V was shortened by 4 bases and J by 4 bases, with 5 bases between the two germline ends. The CDR3 is 13 amino acids.

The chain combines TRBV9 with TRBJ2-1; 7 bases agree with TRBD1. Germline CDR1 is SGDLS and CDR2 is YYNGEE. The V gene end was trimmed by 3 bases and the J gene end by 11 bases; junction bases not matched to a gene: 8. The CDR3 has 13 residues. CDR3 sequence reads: CASSETGLGKQFF. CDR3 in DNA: TGTGCCAGCAGCGAGACAGGGTTGGGGAAGCAGTTCTTC.

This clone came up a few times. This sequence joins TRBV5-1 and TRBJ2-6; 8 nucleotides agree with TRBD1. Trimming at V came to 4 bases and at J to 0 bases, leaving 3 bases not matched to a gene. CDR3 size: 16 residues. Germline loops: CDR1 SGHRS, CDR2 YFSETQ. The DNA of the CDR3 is TGCGCCAGCAGCCGGGACAGGACCTCTGGGGCCAACGTCCTGACTTTC. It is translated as CASSRDRTSGANVLTF. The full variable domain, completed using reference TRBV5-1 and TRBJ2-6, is KAGVTQTPRYLIKTRGQQVTLSCSPISGHRSVSWYQQTPGQGLQFLFEYFSETQRNKGNFPGRFSGRQFSNSRSEMNVSTLELGDSALYLCASSRDRTSGANVLTFGAGSRLTVL.

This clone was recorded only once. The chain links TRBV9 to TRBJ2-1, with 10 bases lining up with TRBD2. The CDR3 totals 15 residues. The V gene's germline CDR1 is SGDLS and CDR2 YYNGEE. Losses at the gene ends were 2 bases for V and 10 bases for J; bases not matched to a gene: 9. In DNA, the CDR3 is TGTGCCAGCAGCGTCAGCGGGGGGGCCATTCAGGAGCAGTTCTTC. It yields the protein CASSVSGGAIQEQFF. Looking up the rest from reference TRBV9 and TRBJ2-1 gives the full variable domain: DSGVTQTPKHLITATGQRVTLRCSPRSGDLSVYWYQQSLDQGLQFLIQYYNGEERAKGNILERFSAQQFPDLHSELNLSSLELGDSALYFCASSVSGGAIQEQFFGPGTRLTVL.

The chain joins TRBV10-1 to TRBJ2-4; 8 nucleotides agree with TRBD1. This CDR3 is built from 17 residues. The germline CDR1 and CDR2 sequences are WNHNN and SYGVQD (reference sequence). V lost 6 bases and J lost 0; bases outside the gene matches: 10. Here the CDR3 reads CASSEPGQGLAKNIQYF. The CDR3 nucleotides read TGCGCCAGCAGCGAGCCTGGACAGGGCCTAGCCAAAAACATTCAGTACTTC.